The 19 T cell receptor beta chains presented below share a single source sample, sequenced in a study of blood T cell repertoires in COVID-19. The assay was immunoSEQ multiplex PCR, and TCRdb's table has in-frame clones only and misses some. The sample carries roughly 200,000 clones, roughly nine tenths recorded once. Sequenced material: PBMCs or T cells enriched from blood (not recorded which). These receptors all come from a woman between 50 and 59 years old in a cohort exposed to, infected with or recovered from COVID-19 (not recorded which).

V gene TRBV4-3 combines with J gene TRBJ2-7; unclear D gene. Germline V lookup: CDR1 LGHNA, CDR2 YSLEER. The CDR3 is made up of 16 amino acids. V was pared by 9 bases and J by 9 bases, with 30 bases between. The CDR3 sequence is CASLVAHQKSGSWQYF. For the CDR3, the DNA is TGCGCCAGTCTCGTGGCCCACCAAAAATCGGGTTCGTGGCAGTACTTC.

The V gene is TRBV4-1, the J gene TRBJ2-1; TRBD2 matches 9 bases. The germline V gene encodes CDR1 MGHRA and CDR2 YSYEKL. V gave up 2 bases and J gave up 8 bases; unmatched junction bases: 22. CDR3 length equals 20 residues. The CDR3 sequence: CASSQKHSWSGGHKGDEQFF. The CDR3 bases are TGCGCCAGCAGCCAAAAGCACTCGTGGAGCGGGGGGCACAAAGGGGATGAGCAGTTCTTC.

V usage is TRBV5-8 and J usage is TRBJ1-2, with TRBD1 as a possible D gene (5 bases). The germline gives CDR1 SGHTS, CDR2 YDEGEE. The CDR3 is made up of 14 amino acids. Trimming took 0 bases from V and 4 from J, leaving 10 bases between them. The CDR3 spells CASSLDGGGYGYTF. CDR3 coding DNA: TGTGCCAGCAGCTTGGATGGGGGAGGCTATGGCTACACCTTC. The whole variable domain, filled in from reference TRBV5-8 and TRBJ1-2, reads EAGVTQSPTHLIKTRGQQATLRCSPISGHTSVYWYQQALGLGLQFLLWYDEGEERNRGNFPPRFSGRQFPNYSSELNVNALELEDSALYLCASSLDGGGYGYTFGSGTRLTVV.

V and J are TRBV7-9 and TRBJ1-4; D unresolved. This CDR3 has 16 amino acids. Germline CDR1 SEHNR, CDR2 FQNEAQ (reference sequence). Trimming stripped 1 base from V and 4 bases from J, with 13 bases between. CDR3 residues: CASSLDPKQINEKLFF. CDR3 in DNA: TGTGCCAGCAGCTTAGACCCCAAACAGATTAATGAAAAACTGTTTTTT.

V and J are TRBV19 and TRBJ1-5, with D maybe TRBD1 (6 bases). V lost 3 bases, J lost 6 bases, and 15 bases lay in between. There are 15 residues in the CDR3. CDR1 and CDR2 (germline): LNHDA, SQIVND (reference sequence). The CDR3 sequence: CASSIGGRVPQPQHF. The CDR3 bases are TGTGCCAGTAGTATCGGGGGGCGAGTGCCTCAGCCCCAGCATTTT.

This clone has just one count. This chain joins TRBV30 and TRBJ1-2; tentative D call: TRBD1 (5 bases). This CDR3 spans 15 amino acids. Trimming stripped 4 bases from V and 4 bases from J, with 19 bases between. Per germline, CDR1 GTSNPN and CDR2 SVGIG (reference sequence). The CDR3 DNA is TGTGCCTGGAATCAGTGGCAGGCGGGGCTCTATGGCTACACCTTC. Protein sequence: CAWNQWQAGLYGYTF.

The J gene is TRBJ2-1, the V gene TRBV2; 7 bases line up with TRBD2. The CDR3 runs to 14 residues. Trimming removed 5 bases from V and 4 bases from J; junction bases left unmatched: 5. Germline V gene lookup returns CDR1 SNHLY and CDR2 FYNNEI. CDR3 sequence: CASSSPSGYNEQFF. In DNA form, the CDR3 reads TGTGCCAGCAGTTCCCCTAGCGGTTACAATGAGCAGTTCTTC.

J is TRBJ1-6 and V is TRBV7-2; 8 bases map to TRBD1. The CDR3 has 14 residues. J gave up 8 bases and V 7 bases, and 7 bases lay outside the gene matches. Germline-derived CDR1 and CDR2 are SGHTA and FQGNSA. CDR3 DNA: TGTGCCAGCACCCCTGGACAGGGCTATTCACCCCTCCACTTT. Protein: CASTPGQGYSPLHF.

The V gene is TRBV2, the J gene TRBJ1-2; D is perhaps TRBD1 (6 bases). The CDR3 totals 13 residues. Germline CDR1 and CDR2: SNHLY and FYNNEI. Trimming removed 2 bases from V and 8 bases from J, with 12 bases in between. CDR3 sequence (DNA): TGTGCCAGCAGTGAAAAAGGGGGTTGGGGCTACACCTTC. This codes for CASSEKGGWGYTF.

This chain links TRBV7-9 with TRBJ2-5; the D is unclear. The CDR3 consists of 16 residues. Per the germline V gene, CDR1 is SEHNR and CDR2 is FQNEAQ (reference sequence). Trimming took off 5 bases at V and 0 bases at J, with 16 bases between the two ends. CDR3 amino acids: CASSRIADRYQETQYF. For the CDR3, the DNA is TGTGCCAGCAGCCGGATAGCCGATCGGTACCAAGAGACCCAGTACTTC.

V and J are TRBV4-1 and TRBJ2-2; no definite D call. The germline gives CDR1 MGHRA, CDR2 YSYEKL. The CDR3 extends over 14 amino acids. Trimming removed 6 bases from V and 1 base from J, with 9 bases in between. DNA of the CDR3: TGCGCCAGCAGGCAGCGCTGGAACACCGGGGAGCTGTTTTTT. It codes for CASRQRWNTGELFF.

V is TRBV2 and J is TRBJ2-2, with D possibly TRBD2 on 5 matching bases. In germline, CDR1 is SNHLY, CDR2 FYNNEI. This CDR3 has 14 residues. V was shortened by 8 bases and J by 1 base, with 11 bases between the two germline ends. The DNA for the CDR3 is TGTGCCAGCGGGGAGACGGAGAACACCGGGGAGCTGTTTTTT. As protein: CASGETENTGELFF.

The V call is TRBV9, the J call TRBJ2-2; TRBD2 agrees at 7 bases. There are 15 residues in the CDR3. The germline V gene has CDR1 SGDLS and CDR2 YYNGEE. The trim removed 6 bases at V and 2 bases at J, leaving 7 bases unmatched. CDR3 DNA sequence: TGTGCCAGCAAATCAGGGACTACCAACACCGGGGAGCTGTTTTTT. It yields the protein CASKSGTTNTGELFF.

CDR3 in amino acids: CASRQVNYEQYF. The CDR3 DNA follows: TGTGCCAGCAGACAGGTAAATTACGAGCAGTACTTC. The rearrangement uses TRBV2 and TRBJ2-7; possibly TRBD1 for D (5 bases). Germline V gene sequence: CDR1 SNHLY, CDR2 FYNNEI. The CDR3 is 12 residues long. V shed 6 bases and J shed 4 bases, with 10 bases lying between them.

This rearrangement joins TRBV5-4 to TRBJ2-5; 8 positions match TRBD2. This CDR3 is 13 amino acids long. CDR1 SGHNT and CDR2 YYREEE come from the germline V gene (reference sequence). The ends lost 8 bases at V and 2 bases at J; junction bases unmatched: 5. The chain's CDR3 is CASSGGGQETQYF. The CDR3 coding sequence is TGTGCCAGTTCGGGAGGGGGTCAAGAGACCCAGTACTTC.

The chain uses TRBV9 and TRBJ1-6, with D perhaps TRBD1 (6 bases). With 4 bases removed from V and 5 bases from J, the gap between germline ends came to 10 bases. Germline V CDR1 and CDR2: SGDLS, YYNGEE. The CDR3 has 14 amino acids. The CDR3 nucleotides read TGTGCCAGCAGCAAGACAGGAGATAATTCACCCCTCCACTTT. Its translation is CASSKTGDNSPLHF.

This clone was counted once. The chain is built from TRBV5-6 and TRBJ2-5, with D possibly TRBD1 on 6 matching bases. Looked up from germline, CDR1 is SGHDT and CDR2 is YYEEEE. The CDR3 has 14 residues. The ends were cut back, 3 bases at V and 1 base at J, with 10 bases in the middle. The CDR3 here is CASSYQQGQETQYF. CDR3 DNA: TGTGCCAGCAGCTATCAACAGGGCCAAGAGACCCAGTACTTC.

This clone was counted ten times or more. The chain employs TRBV7-9 and TRBJ2-1; 15 bases agree with TRBD2. The CDR3 runs to 18 residues. Germline CDR1 is SEHNR and CDR2 is FQNEAQ (reference sequence). The ends lost 5 bases at V and 7 bases at J; junction bases unmatched: 12. CDR3: CASSPARTSGGVRNEQFF. CDR3 nucleotide sequence: TGTGCCAGCAGCCCCGCCCGGACTAGCGGGGGGGTAAGGAATGAGCAGTTCTTC.

The gene calls are TRBV3-1 (or the pseudogene TRBV3-2) and TRBJ2-1, with TRBD2 identical over 7 bases. Germline lookup yields CDR1 LGHDT and CDR2 YNNKEL (reference sequence). The CDR3 extends over 11 amino acids. With V trimmed by 5 bases and J by 9 bases, 1 base remained unmatched. In DNA form, the CDR3 reads TGTGCCAGCAGCAGACTAGCTGAGCAGTTCTTC. This gives the protein CASSRLAEQFF.